This TCR beta chain originates from a study of control samples from healthy donors and cancer patients. Trimming stripped 1 base from V and 4 bases from J, with 13 bases between. The CDR3 is 16 residues long. The method was immunoSEQ multiplex PCR; TCRdb's version includes in-frame clones alone and lacks a portion of them. This sample has approximately 100,000 clones, with under 90% found just once. The receptor was derived from a woman between 40 and 55 years old in good health. The sequencing input was blood. The chain uses TRBV23-1 and TRBJ1-4; perhaps TRBD1 as D (6 bases). TRBV23-1 is known as an ORF, though its function is uncertain. CDR3 protein: CASSQLQGKVNEKLFF. CDR3 DNA: TGCGCCAGCAGTCAATTGCAGGGGAAGGTTAATGAAAAACTGTTTTTT.